The T cell receptor (beta chain) described here comes from a study of regulatory T cells in long-lasting Graves disease. iRepertoire HTBI primers and Arm-PCR of CDR3 regions built TCR beta libraries. TCRdb used MiXCR to reprocess the multiplex PCR reads, holding one entry per CDR3 protein. The sample holds around 320,000 distinct CDR3 sequences, approximately 15% seen once. As for time point: newly diagnosed GD, antithyroid drugs for less than 3 months. Preparation of the TCR library used RNA extracted from PBMCs. This clonotype was counted many times. V was cut by 4 bases and J by 8 bases, with 25 bases left in between. CDR3 length: 17 amino acids. Per the germline V gene, CDR1 is SGHKS and CDR2 is YYEKEE (reference sequence). The same data also contributed to another study, on T cells in Graves' hyperthyroidism and ophthalmopathy.

The chain combines TRBV5-5 with TRBJ2-1, with D perhaps matching TRBD2 (7 bases). This sequence was found in a middle-aged man with Graves disease. The sequencing here drew on peripheral blood mononuclear cells (PBMCs), taken at new diagnosis, from a patient treated with antithyroid drugs. In DNA form, the CDR3 reads TGTGCCAGCAGCCCAAGTTTTCGCGGGGGCGCCTTTTATGAGCAGTTCTTC. Translated: CASSPSFRGGAFYEQFF. Filled out from reference TRBV5-5 and TRBJ2-1, the complete variable domain reads DAGVTQSPTHLIKTRGQQVTLRCSPISGHKSVSWYQQVLGQGPQFIFQYYEKEERGRGNFPDRFSARQFPNYSSELNVNALLLGDSALYLCASSPSFRGGAFYEQFFGPGTRLTVL.